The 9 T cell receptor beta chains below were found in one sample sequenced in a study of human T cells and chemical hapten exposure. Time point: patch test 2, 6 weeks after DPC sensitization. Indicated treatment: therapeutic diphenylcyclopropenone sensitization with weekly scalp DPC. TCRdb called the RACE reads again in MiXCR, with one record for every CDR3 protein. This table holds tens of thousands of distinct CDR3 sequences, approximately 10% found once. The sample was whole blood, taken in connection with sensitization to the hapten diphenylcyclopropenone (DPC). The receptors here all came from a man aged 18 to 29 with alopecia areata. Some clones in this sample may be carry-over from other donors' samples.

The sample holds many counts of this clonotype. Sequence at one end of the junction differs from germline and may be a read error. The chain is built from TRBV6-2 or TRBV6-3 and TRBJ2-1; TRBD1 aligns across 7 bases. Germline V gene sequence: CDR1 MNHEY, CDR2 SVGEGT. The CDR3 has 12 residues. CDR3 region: CASNPDRVRFVF. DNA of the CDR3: TGTGCCAGCAACCCAGACAGGGTGAGGTTTGTCTTC.

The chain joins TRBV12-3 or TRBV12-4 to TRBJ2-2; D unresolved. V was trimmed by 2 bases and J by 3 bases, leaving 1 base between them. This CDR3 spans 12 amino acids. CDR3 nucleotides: TGTGCCAGCAGTTTACACACCGGGGAGCTGTTTTTT. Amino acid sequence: CASSLHTGELFF.

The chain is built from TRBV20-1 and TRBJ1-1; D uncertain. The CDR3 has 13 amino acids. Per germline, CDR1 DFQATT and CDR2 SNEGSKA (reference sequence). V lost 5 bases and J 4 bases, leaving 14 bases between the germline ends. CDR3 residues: CSASKGASTEAFF. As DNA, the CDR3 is TGCAGTGCTTCCAAGGGAGCGAGCACTGAAGCTTTCTTT.

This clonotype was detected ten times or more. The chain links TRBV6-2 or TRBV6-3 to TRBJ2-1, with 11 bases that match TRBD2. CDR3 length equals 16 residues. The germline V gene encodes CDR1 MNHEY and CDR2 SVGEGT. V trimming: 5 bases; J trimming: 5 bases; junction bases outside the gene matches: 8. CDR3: CASSPLAGGTHNEQFF. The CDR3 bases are TGTGCCAGCAGTCCCTTAGCGGGGGGGACTCACAATGAGCAGTTCTTC.

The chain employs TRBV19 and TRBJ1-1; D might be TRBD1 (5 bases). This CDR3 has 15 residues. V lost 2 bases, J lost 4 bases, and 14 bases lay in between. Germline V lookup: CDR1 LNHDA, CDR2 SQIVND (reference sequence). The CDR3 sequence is CASSILGQSSTEAFF. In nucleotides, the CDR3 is TGTGCCAGTAGTATACTGGGGCAAAGTTCCACTGAAGCTTTCTTT.

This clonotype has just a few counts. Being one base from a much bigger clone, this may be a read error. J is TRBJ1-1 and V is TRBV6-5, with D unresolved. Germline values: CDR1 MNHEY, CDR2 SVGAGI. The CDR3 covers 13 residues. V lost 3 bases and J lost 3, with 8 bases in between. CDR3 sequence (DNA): TGTGCCAGCAGTTATGACGGCGACACTGAAGCTTTCTTT. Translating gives CASSYDGDTEAFF.

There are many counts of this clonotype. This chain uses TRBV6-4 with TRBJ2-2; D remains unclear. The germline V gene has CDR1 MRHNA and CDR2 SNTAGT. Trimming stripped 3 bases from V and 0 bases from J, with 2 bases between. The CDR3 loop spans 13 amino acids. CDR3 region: CASSDTNTGELFF. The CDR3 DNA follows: TGTGCCAGCAGTGATACGAACACCGGGGAGCTGTTTTTT.

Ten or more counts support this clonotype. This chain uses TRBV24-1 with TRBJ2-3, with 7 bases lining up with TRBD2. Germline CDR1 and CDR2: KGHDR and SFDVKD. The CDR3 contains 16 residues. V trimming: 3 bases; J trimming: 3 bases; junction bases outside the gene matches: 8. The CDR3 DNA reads TGTGCCACCAGTGATCCCGGACTAGTAGCGACAGATACGCAGTATTTT. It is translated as CATSDPGLVATDTQYF.

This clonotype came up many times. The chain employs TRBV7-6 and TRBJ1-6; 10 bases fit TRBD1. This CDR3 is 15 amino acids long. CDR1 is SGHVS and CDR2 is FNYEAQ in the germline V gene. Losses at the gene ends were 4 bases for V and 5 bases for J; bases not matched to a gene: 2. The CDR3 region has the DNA TGTGCCAGCAGCTCGGGACAGGGGAATAATTCACCCCTCCACTTT. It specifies CASSSGQGNNSPLHF.